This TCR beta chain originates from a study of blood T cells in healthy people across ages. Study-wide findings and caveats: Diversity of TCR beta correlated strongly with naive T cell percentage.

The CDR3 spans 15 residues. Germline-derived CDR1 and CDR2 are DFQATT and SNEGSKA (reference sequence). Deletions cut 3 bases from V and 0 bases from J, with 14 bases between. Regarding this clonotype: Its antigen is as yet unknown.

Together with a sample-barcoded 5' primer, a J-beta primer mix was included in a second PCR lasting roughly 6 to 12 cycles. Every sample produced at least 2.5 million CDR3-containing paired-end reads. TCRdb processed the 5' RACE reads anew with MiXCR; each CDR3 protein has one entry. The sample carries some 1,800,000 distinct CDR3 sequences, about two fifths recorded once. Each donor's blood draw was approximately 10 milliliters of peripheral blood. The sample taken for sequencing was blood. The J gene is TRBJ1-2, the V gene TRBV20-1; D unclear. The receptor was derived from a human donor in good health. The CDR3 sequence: CSARLSHLANYGYTF. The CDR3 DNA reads TGCAGTGCTAGGCTCTCCCACTTGGCTAACTATGGCTACACCTTC.